The sequence of this T cell receptor (beta chain) was determined in a study of blood T cells in healthy people across ages. Together with a sample-barcoded 5' primer, a J-beta primer mix was included in a second PCR lasting roughly 6 to 12 cycles. Each cDNA molecule was tagged by a template-switch adaptor that had 12 random nucleotides. One entry per CDR3 protein results from TCRdb running MiXCR on the 5' RACE reads. The table lists 700,000 or so distinct CDR3 sequences, around 38% of them singletons. This CDR3 region has 13 residues. Germline V lookup: CDR1 DFQATT, CDR2 SNEGSKA (reference sequence). J lost 7 bases, V lost 1 base, and 7 bases had no gene match.

The sequence was obtained from a man of 80 years or more in good health. Sample: blood. This rearrangement joins TRBV20-1 to TRBJ2-7; 7 bases are shared with TRBD1. DNA of the CDR3: TGCAGTGCTAGAGGGGACAGCCCGAATGAGCAGTACTTC. Residues: CSARGDSPNEQYF.